Following are 8 T cell receptor beta chains from one sample sequenced in a study of CD8+ T cells in alopecia areata (dated by TCRdb to the late 2010s). The treatment or condition tag for this specimen amounts to: oral pan-JAK inhibitor, 5-10 mg twice daily. The library was obtained by the immunoSEQ multiplex PCR assay. RNA was extracted from all samples and reverse transcribed into cDNA, which served as template for TCR sequencing. The source is immuneACCESS, and TCRdb retained only in-frame sequences with V and J called. Part of the clones is not carried over; for the studies checked, unresolved V genes explain less than half of this, and the remainder is unexplained. This sample gives fewer than 250,000 clones in total; more than 55% of them show up just once. The ten most abundant clones make up approximately 1.2% of the sample. The source was CD4+ T cells sorted from blood, collected around week 49, from a patient treated with tofacitinib. All receptors come from a human donor with alopecia areata.

The chain links TRBV29-1 to TRBJ2-7, with 8 bases lining up with TRBD2. Germline values: CDR1 SQVTM, CDR2 ANQGSEA. The length of the CDR3 is 13 residues. V lost 0 bases to trimming and J lost 4 bases; unmatched junction nucleotides: 2. The CDR3 region is CSVEDAGGYEQYF. In nucleotides, the CDR3 is TGCAGCGTTGAAGACGCGGGGGGATACGAGCAGTACTTC.

This clone occurred a few times. J is TRBJ1-1 and V is TRBV6-1; 8 bases map to TRBD1. J gave up 5 bases and V 8 bases, and 7 bases lay outside the gene matches. CDR1 is MNHNS, CDR2 SASEGT, per germline. CDR3 length: 13 amino acids. CDR3 bases: TGTGCCAGCTCCGGGACAGGAAGGACTGAAGCTTTCTTT. Its translation: CASSGTGRTEAFF.

This clone was picked up a small number of times. The rearrangement joins TRBV6-1 to TRBJ2-3, with D tentatively TRBD2 (7 bases). Trimming pared 7 bases from V and 2 bases from J, leaving 16 bases between. Germline V gene lookup returns CDR1 MNHNS and CDR2 SASEGT. The CDR3 is made up of 15 amino acids. This CDR3 is CASTLEGGPTDTQYF. CDR3 coding DNA: TGTGCCAGCACTCTAGAGGGGGGGCCCACAGATACGCAGTATTTT.

This chain connects TRBV12-5 to TRBJ2-7, with TRBD2 matching over 11 bases. CDR1 is LGHNT, CDR2 FRNRAP, per germline. The CDR3 has 17 amino acids. The V and J ends lost 1 base and 2 bases, in that order; junction bases with no gene match: 7. The CDR3 spells CASGLETLAGAPYEQYF. The CDR3 DNA is TGTGCTAGTGGTTTGGAAACACTAGCGGGGGCTCCCTACGAGCAGTACTTC.

This chain links TRBV29-1 with TRBJ1-2; possibly TRBD1 for D (5 bases). The CDR3 spans 14 residues. Germline V gives CDR1 SQVTM, CDR2 ANQGSEA. Trimming left V 7 bases short and J 2 bases short, with 17 bases between. This chain's CDR3 is CSASDRNGNYGYTF. The CDR3 nucleotides read TGCAGCGCCTCCGACAGAAACGGGAACTATGGCTACACCTTC.

The J gene is TRBJ2-1, the V gene TRBV30; D is perhaps TRBD1 (7 bases). V lost 4 bases to trimming and J lost 0 bases, with 13 bases between them. Germline values: CDR1 GTSNPN, CDR2 SVGIG (reference sequence). The CDR3 is 15 amino acids. CDR3 DNA sequence: TGTGCCTGGATGAGGCGGGACAGCTCCTACAATGAGCAGTTCTTC. Its translation: CAWMRRDSSYNEQFF.

This chain links TRBV5-4 with TRBJ1-4; D is perhaps TRBD1 (6 bases). The CDR3 runs 16 residues. V lost 3 bases, J lost 4 bases, and 16 bases lay in between. Germline V gene sequence: CDR1 SGHNT, CDR2 YYREEE (reference sequence). As DNA, the CDR3 is TGTGCCAGCAGCTCAAAAGGACAGCACCTTAATGAAAAACTGTTTTTT. It specifies CASSSKGQHLNEKLFF.

This chain links TRBV6-5 with TRBJ2-7, with a possible D match to TRBD2 (6 bases). CDR3 size: 14 residues. Trimming removed 7 bases at V and 1 base at J, with 14 bases between. Germline assignment: CDR1 MNHEY and CDR2 SVGAGI. CDR3 loop: CASKIAGTSYEQYF. CDR3 sequence (DNA): TGTGCCAGCAAGATCGCGGGAACGTCCTACGAGCAGTACTTC.